This is a list of T cell receptor beta chains from one sample in a study of glioma-infiltrating T cells after dendritic cell vaccination. Generated by immunoSEQ multiplex PCR, the TCRdb table keeps only in-frame clones and is missing some. This table has about 92,000 clones, around 86% appearing once. The sequences come from blood, collected before dendritic cell vaccination. Source of these receptors: a human donor with glioblastoma. Each CDR3 is given with its conserved first and last residue. A D gene is named only where the DNA matches it firmly. Rows give clone size only sometimes, using once, few, many, or a class for an expanded clone.

clone_size	d_call	v_call	j_call	cdr3_aa	cdr3_nt
.	TRBD2	TRBV28	TRBJ2-1	CASSAVGGASYNEQFF	TGTGCCAGCTCCGCGGTCGGGGGGGCCTCCTACAATGAGCAGTTCTTC
.	TRBD1	TRBV15	TRBJ2-1	CATSRDRGPGNEQFF	TGTGCCACCAGCAGAGACAGGGGGCCGGGGAATGAGCAGTTCTTC
.	TRBD1	TRBV10-2	TRBJ2-3	CAGGQANTQYF	TGCGCCGGCGGACAGGCCAATACGCAGTATTTT
few	TRBD1	TRBV2	TRBJ2-1	CASSGTGGEQFF	TGTGCCAGCAGTGGGACAGGGGGTGAGCAGTTCTTC
.	TRBD2	TRBV6-1	TRBJ2-7	CASLSTLAGDEQYF	TGTGCCAGCTTATCGACTCTAGCGGGAGACGAGCAGTACTTC
.	TRBD2	TRBV9	TRBJ2-1	CASSPPGLAGGNNEQFF	TGTGCCAGCAGCCCGCCGGGACTAGCGGGGGGGAACAATGAGCAGTTCTTC
few	.	TRBV2	TRBJ2-5	CASSEGEGQIQYF	TGTGCCAGCAGTGAAGGGGAGGGACAAATACAGTACTTC
.	TRBD2	TRBV7-8	TRBJ2-7	CASSLAGGRASYEQYF	TGTGCCAGCAGCTTAGCCGGCGGGAGGGCCTCCTACGAGCAGTACTTC
.	.	TRBV28	TRBJ1-1	CASKITIAEAFF	TGTGCCAGCAAGATAACAATTGCTGAAGCTTTCTTT
.	.	TRBV29-1	TRBJ2-3	CSGDSGLTDTQYF	TGCAGCGGGGATTCGGGACTCACAGATACGCAGTATTTT
.	.	TRBV29-1	TRBJ1-5	CSVSLTAGPLNQPQHF	TGCAGCGTTTCCCTGACGGCGGGCCCTCTTAATCAGCCCCAGCATTTT
.	TRBD1	TRBV6-1	TRBJ1-5	CASSESRRTGSQPQHF	TGTGCCAGCAGTGAATCCCGAAGGACAGGGTCTCAGCCCCAGCATTTT
.	.	TRBV19	TRBJ1-1	CASWGQRVEVFF	TGTGCCAGTTGGGGGCAGAGAGTTGAAGTTTTCTTT
.	.	TRBV30	TRBJ2-3	CAWSGLARPGTDTQYF	TGTGCCTGGAGTGGCCTAGCGAGACCTGGCACAGATACGCAGTATTTT
.	.	TRBV6-5	TRBJ2-7	CASSAPSVSYEQYF	TGTGCCAGCAGTGCCCCTAGCGTCTCCTACGAGCAGTACTTC
.	TRBD1	TRBV15	TRBJ2-1	CATSRAGQGAREQFF	TGTGCCACCAGCAGAGCGGGACAGGGGGCGCGGGAGCAGTTCTTC
.	.	TRBV9	TRBJ1-2	CASSVVEAGYGYTF	TGTGCCAGCAGCGTAGTTGAGGCGGGCTATGGCTACACCTTC
.	.	TRBV19	TRBJ1-5	CASSRGYSNQPQHF	TGTGCCAGTAGTAGAGGGTATAGCAATCAGCCCCAGCATTTT
.	.	TRBV29-1	TRBJ2-2	CSVEQGNTGELFF	TGCAGCGTTGAACAGGGAAACACCGGGGAGCTGTTTTTT
.	TRBD2	TRBV14	TRBJ2-5	CASSRYGGAGETQYF	TGTGCCAGCAGCCGGTACGGGGGGGCCGGAGAGACCCAGTACTTC
.	.	TRBV30	TRBJ1-1	CAWRTGQGMNTEAFF	TGTGCCTGGAGAACAGGCCAAGGGATGAACACTGAAGCTTTCTTT
.	TRBD2	TRBV28	TRBJ2-7	CASGLGNEQYF	TGTGCCAGCGGACTAGGTAACGAGCAGTACTTC
.	TRBD1	TRBV7-2	TRBJ2-2	CASSRTGGVSNTGELFF	TGTGCCAGCAGCCGGACAGGGGGCGTCTCGAACACCGGGGAGCTGTTTTTT
.	.	TRBV7-2	TRBJ1-4	CASSLGGQVNEKLFF	TGTGCCAGCAGCTTAGGGGGACAAGTTAATGAAAAACTGTTTTTT
few	.	TRBV7-3	TRBJ1-2	CASSPDMSNYGYTF	TGTGCCAGCAGCCCGGACATGTCTAACTATGGCTACACCTTC
.	.	TRBV20-1	TRBJ2-7	CSAREEYEQYF	TGCAGTGCTAGAGAGGAGTACGAGCAGTACTTC
few	TRBD1	TRBV29-1	TRBJ1-2	CSVVEGAGYGYTF	TGCAGCGTTGTAGAGGGGGCAGGTTATGGCTACACCTTC
few	.	TRBV14	TRBJ2-3	CASSQDTVGRDTQYF	TGTGCCAGCAGCCAAGACACGGTGGGGCGAGATACGCAGTATTTT
.	TRBD1	TRBV6-5	TRBJ1-2	CASSSPGQNNYGYTF	TGTGCCAGCAGTAGCCCGGGACAGAATAACTATGGCTACACCTTC
.	.	TRBV7-9	TRBJ2-2	CASSSEGRSGLFF	TGTGCCAGCAGCTCAGAAGGCAGAAGCGGGCTGTTTTTT
few	TRBD2	TRBV2	TRBJ2-3	CASRATSGSTDTQYF	TGTGCCAGCAGGGCTACTAGCGGGAGTACAGATACGCAGTATTTT
.	TRBD1	TRBV29-1	TRBJ2-7	CSVAKRANRGPYEQYF	TGCAGCGTTGCCAAGAGGGCCAACAGGGGTCCCTACGAGCAGTACTTC
.	.	TRBV27	TRBJ2-3	CASSLILATDTQYF	TGTGCCAGCAGTTTAATACTAGCAACAGATACGCAGTATTTT
.	.	TRBV4-2	TRBJ2-1	CASSQDGGSYNEQFF	TGTGCCAGCAGCCAAGATGGAGGAAGCTACAATGAGCAGTTCTTC
.	.	TRBV20-1	TRBJ2-5	CSATIQTQYF	TGCAGTGCTACCATTCAGACCCAGTACTTC
once	.	TRBV7-3	TRBJ2-3	CASSSSDTQYF	TGTGCCAGCAGCTCTTCAGATACGCAGTATTTT
.	TRBD1	TRBV9	TRBJ1-1	CASSVTGQYTEAFF	TGTGCCAGCAGCGTCACGGGACAGTACACTGAAGCTTTCTTT
.	TRBD2	TRBV2	TRBJ2-7	CASSSSGRAGEQYF	TGTGCCAGCAGTTCTAGCGGGAGGGCTGGTGAGCAGTACTTC
.	TRBD1	TRBV13	TRBJ2-5	CASSPWTGGPESQETQYF	TGTGCCAGCAGCCCCTGGACAGGGGGCCCCGAATCCCAAGAGACCCAGTACTTC
.	.	TRBV5-6	TRBJ2-7	CASSLVGATFGQYF	TGTGCCAGCAGCTTGGTGGGAGCCACATTTGGGCAGTACTTC
.	.	TRBV10-3	TRBJ1-3	CAIRLTSGNTIYF	TGTGCCATCCGTTTAACATCTGGAAACACCATATATTTT
.	.	TRBV20-1	TRBJ2-1	CSASARNEQFF	TGCAGTGCTAGCGCTAGGAATGAGCAGTTCTTC
.	TRBD1	TRBV25-1	TRBJ2-3	CASTRGRSTDTQYF	TGTGCCAGCACGAGGGGGCGGAGCACAGATACGCAGTATTTT
.	.	TRBV5-1	TRBJ2-1	CASSPWGDEQFF	TGCGCCAGCAGCCCCTGGGGGGATGAGCAGTTCTTC
once	TRBD1	TRBV5-1	TRBJ2-7	CASSHRTGTSTYEQYF	TGCGCCAGCAGCCACAGGACAGGCACATCGACCTACGAGCAGTACTTC
.	.	TRBV18	TRBJ2-7	CASSLPNTEQYF	TGTGCCAGCTCACTCCCAAACACAGAGCAGTACTTC
.	TRBD1	TRBV4-3	TRBJ1-5	CASSQVQIQGAVGNQPQHF	TGCGCCAGCAGCCAAGTTCAAATACAGGGGGCGGTCGGCAATCAGCCCCAGCATTTT
.	.	TRBV9	TRBJ1-1	CASSLGHWNTEAFF	TGTGCCAGCAGCTTGGGACACTGGAACACTGAAGCTTTCTTT
.	TRBD2	TRBV5-4	TRBJ2-7	CASSLVSGGPEFYEQYF	TGTGCCAGCAGCTTGGTGTCGGGAGGGCCTGAGTTCTACGAGCAGTACTTC